This T cell receptor (beta chain) was identified in a study of monozygotic twins with inflammatory bowel disease. TCRdb re-called the 5' RACE reads and gives one entry per CDR3 protein, without DNA. The table for this sample gives tens of thousands of distinct CDR3 sequences. The CDR3 is 15 amino acids. CDR1 and CDR2 from the germline V gene are MNHEY and SMNVEV (reference sequence). Sample: blood. This clonotype was obtained from a human donor with ulcerative colitis or Crohn's disease, or a healthy co-twin of an affected twin (not recorded which). The chain joins TRBV27 to TRBJ1-6. CDR3 sequence reads: CASSLWGEDNSPLHF.